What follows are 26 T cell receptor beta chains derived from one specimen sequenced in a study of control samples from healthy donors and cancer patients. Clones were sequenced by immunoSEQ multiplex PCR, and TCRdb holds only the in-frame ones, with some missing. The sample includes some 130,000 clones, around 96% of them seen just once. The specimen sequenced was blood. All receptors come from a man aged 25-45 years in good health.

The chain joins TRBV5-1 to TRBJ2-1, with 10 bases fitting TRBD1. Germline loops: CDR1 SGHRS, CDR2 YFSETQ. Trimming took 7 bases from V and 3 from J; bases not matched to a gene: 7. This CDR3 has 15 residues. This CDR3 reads CASFEGTGVYNEQFF. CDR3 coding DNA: TGCGCCAGCTTCGAAGGGACAGGGGTCTACAATGAGCAGTTCTTC.

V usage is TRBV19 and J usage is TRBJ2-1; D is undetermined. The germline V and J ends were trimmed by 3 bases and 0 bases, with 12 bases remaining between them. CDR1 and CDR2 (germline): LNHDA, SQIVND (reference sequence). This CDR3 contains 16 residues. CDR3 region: CASSIAHGASYNEQFF. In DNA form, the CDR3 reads TGTGCCAGTAGTATCGCCCATGGAGCCTCCTACAATGAGCAGTTCTTC. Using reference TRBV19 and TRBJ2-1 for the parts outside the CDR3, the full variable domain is DGGITQSPKYLFRKEGQNVTLSCEQNLNHDAMYWYRQDPGQGLRLIYYSQIVNDFQKGDIAEGYSVSREKKESFPLTVTSAQKNPTAFYLCASSIAHGASYNEQFFGPGTRLTVL.

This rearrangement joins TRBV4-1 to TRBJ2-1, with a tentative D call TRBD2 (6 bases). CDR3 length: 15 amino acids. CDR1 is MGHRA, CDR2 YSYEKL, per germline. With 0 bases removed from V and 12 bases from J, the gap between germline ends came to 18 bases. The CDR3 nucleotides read TGCGCCAGCAGCCAAGATCTTGGGAGGAGCTTAGGGCAGTTCTTC. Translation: CASSQDLGRSLGQFF.

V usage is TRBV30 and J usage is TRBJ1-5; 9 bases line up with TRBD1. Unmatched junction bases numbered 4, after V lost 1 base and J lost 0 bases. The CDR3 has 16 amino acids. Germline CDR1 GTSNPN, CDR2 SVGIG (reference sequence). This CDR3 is CAWSGGQGYSNQPQHF. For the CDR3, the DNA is TGTGCCTGGAGTGGGGGACAGGGATATAGCAATCAGCCCCAGCATTTT.

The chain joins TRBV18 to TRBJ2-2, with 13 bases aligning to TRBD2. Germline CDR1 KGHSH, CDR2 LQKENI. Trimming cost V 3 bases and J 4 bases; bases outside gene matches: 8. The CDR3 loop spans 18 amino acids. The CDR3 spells CASSPLGLAGAATGELFF. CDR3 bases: TGTGCCAGCTCACCGCTCGGACTAGCGGGGGCGGCCACCGGGGAGCTGTTTTTT.

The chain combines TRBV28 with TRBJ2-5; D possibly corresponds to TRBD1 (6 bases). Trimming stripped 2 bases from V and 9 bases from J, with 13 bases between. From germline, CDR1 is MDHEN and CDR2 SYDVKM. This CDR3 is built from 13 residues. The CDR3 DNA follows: TGTGCCAGCAGTTTAACGACTCCAGGGGCCCAGTACTTC. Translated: CASSLTTPGAQYF.

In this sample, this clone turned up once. CDR3 loop: CAWSWEGGPDTQYF. The CDR3 bases are TGTGCCTGGAGTTGGGAGGGGGGGCCAGATACGCAGTATTTT. V and J are TRBV30 and TRBJ2-3; a possible D gene is TRBD2 (7 bases). This CDR3 spans 14 amino acids. Trimming took off 2 bases at V and 4 bases at J, with 13 bases between the two ends. Germline V lookup: CDR1 GTSNPN, CDR2 SVGIG (reference sequence).

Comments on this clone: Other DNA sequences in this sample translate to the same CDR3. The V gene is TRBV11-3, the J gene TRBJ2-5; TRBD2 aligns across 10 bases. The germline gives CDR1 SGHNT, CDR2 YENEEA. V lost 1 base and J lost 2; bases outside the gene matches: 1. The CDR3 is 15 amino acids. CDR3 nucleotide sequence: TGTGCCAGCAGCTTAGGACTAGCGGGTCAAGAGACCCAGTACTTC. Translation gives CASSLGLAGQETQYF.

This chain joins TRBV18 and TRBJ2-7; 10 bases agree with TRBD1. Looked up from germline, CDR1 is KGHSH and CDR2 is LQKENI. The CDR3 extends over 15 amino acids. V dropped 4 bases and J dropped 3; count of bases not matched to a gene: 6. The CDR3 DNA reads TGTGCCAGCTCACTAGGGACAGGGGATGTCTACGAGCAGTACTTC. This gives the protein CASSLGTGDVYEQYF. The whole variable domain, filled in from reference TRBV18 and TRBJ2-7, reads NAGVMQNPRHLVRRRGQEARLRCSPMKGHSHVYWYRQLPEEGLKFMVYLQKENIIDESGMPKERFSAEFPKEGPSILRIQQVVRGDSAAYFCASSLGTGDVYEQYFGPGTRLTVT.

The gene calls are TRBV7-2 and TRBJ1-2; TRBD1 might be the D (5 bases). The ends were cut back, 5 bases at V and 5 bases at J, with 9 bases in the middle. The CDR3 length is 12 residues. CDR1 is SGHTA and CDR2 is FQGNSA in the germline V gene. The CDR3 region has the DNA TGTGCCAGCAGCATGGGACTGTATGGCTACACCTTC. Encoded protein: CASSMGLYGYTF. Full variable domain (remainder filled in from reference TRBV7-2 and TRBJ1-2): GAGVSQSPSNKVTEKGKDVELRCDPISGHTALYWYRQSLGQGLEFLIYFQGNSAPDKSGLPSDRFSAERTGGSVSTLTIQRTQQEDSAVYLCASSMGLYGYTFGSGTRLTVV.

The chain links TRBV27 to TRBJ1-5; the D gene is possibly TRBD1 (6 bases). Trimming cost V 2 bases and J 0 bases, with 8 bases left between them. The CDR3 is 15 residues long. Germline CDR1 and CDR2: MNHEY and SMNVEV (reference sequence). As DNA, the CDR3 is TGTGCCAGCAGTTTAAACAGGGATAGCAATCAGCCCCAGCATTTT. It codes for CASSLNRDSNQPQHF.

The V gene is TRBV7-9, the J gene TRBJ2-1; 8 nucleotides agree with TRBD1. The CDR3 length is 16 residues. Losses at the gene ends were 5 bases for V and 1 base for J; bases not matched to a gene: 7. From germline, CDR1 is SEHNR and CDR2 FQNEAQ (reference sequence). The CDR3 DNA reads TGTGCCAGCAGCCCCGACAGGGGTGTATCCTACAATGAGCAGTTCTTC. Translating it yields CASSPDRGVSYNEQFF.

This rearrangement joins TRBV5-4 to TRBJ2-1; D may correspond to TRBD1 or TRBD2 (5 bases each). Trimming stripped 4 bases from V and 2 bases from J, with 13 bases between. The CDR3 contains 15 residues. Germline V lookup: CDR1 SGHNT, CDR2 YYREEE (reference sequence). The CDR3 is CASSAGTPAYNEQFF. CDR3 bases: TGTGCCAGCAGCGCCGGGACGCCTGCCTACAATGAGCAGTTCTTC.

CDR3 amino acids: CATSAGDSYNEQFF. The CDR3 nucleotides are TGTGCCACCAGCGCGGGGGACTCCTACAATGAGCAGTTCTTC. The V gene is TRBV15, the J gene TRBJ2-1; 7 nucleotides agree with TRBD2. V gave up 5 bases and J gave up 0 bases; unmatched junction bases: 1. Germline V lookup: CDR1 LNHNV, CDR2 YYDKDF (reference sequence). This CDR3 is built from 14 residues.

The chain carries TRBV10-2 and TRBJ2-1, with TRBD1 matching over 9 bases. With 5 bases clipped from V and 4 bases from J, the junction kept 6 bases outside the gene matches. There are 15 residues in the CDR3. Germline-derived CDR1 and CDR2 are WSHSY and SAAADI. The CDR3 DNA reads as TGCGCCAGCAGTTACGGGACAGGGCAGTACAATGAGCAGTTCTTC. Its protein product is CASSYGTGQYNEQFF.

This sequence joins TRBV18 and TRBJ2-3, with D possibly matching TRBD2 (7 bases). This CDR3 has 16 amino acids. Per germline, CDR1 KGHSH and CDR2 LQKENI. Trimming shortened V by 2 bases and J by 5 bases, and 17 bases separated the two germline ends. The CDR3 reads CASSPSPGGYVDTQYF. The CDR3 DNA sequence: TGTGCCAGCTCACCAAGTCCGGGGGGCTATGTAGATACGCAGTATTTT.

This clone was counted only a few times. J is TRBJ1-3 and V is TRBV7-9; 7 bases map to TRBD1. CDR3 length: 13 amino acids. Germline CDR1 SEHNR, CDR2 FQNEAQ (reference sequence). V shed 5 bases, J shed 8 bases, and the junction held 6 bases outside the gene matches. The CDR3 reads CASSRQGGDTIYF. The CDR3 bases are TGTGCCAGCAGCCGACAGGGTGGGGACACCATATATTTT.

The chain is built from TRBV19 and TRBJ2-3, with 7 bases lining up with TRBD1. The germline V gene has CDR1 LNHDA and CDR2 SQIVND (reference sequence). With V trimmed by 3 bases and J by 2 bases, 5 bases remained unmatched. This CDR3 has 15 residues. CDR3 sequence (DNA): TGTGCCAGTAGTATCGAGACAGGGCTCACAGATACGCAGTATTTT. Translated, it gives CASSIETGLTDTQYF.

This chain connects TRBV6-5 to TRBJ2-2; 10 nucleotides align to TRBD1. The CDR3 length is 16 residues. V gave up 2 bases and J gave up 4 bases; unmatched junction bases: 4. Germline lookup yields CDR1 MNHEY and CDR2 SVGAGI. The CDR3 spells CASSYGGQGGTGELFF. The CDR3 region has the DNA TGTGCCAGCAGTTACGGCGGACAGGGGGGCACCGGGGAGCTGTTTTTT.

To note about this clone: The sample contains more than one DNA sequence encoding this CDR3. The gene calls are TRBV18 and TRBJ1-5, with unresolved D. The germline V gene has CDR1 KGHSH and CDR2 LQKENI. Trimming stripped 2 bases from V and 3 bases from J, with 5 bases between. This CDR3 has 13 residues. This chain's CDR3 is CASSPGPNQPQHF. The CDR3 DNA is TGTGCCAGCTCACCAGGGCCCAATCAGCCCCAGCATTTT.

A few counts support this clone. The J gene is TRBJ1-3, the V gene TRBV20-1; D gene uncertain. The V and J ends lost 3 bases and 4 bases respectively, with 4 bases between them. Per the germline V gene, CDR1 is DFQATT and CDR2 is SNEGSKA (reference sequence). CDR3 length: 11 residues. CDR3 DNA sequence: TGCAGTGCTAGTGGCGGAAACACCATATATTTT. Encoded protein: CSASGGNTIYF.

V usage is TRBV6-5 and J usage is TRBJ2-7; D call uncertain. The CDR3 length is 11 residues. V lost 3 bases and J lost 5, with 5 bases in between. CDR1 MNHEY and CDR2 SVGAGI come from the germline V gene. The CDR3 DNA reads TGTGCCAGCAGTTATCGCCACGAGCAGTACTTC. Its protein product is CASSYRHEQYF.

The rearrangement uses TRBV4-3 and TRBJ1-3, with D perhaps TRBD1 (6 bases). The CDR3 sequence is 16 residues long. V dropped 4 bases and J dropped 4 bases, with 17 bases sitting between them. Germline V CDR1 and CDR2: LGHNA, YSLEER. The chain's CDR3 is CASSLTAGGSGNTIYF. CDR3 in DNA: TGCGCCAGCAGCCTCACCGCGGGGGGCTCCGGAAACACCATATATTTT.

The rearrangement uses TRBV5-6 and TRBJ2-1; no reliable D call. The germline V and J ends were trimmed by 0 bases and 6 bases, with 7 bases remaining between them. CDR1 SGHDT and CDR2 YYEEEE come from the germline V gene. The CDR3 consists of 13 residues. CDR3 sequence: CASSLVGSNEQFF. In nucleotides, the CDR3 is TGTGCCAGCAGCTTGGTGGGTAGCAATGAGCAGTTCTTC.

The CDR3 sequence: CASSPRGAGELFF. DNA for the CDR3: TGTGCCAGCTCACCGAGGGGAGCGGGGGAGCTGTTTTTT. V gene TRBV18 combines with J gene TRBJ2-2; D assignment may be TRBD1 or TRBD2 (5 bases each). Trimming removed 3 bases from V and 8 bases from J, with 10 bases in between. The CDR3 covers 13 residues. In germline, CDR1 is KGHSH, CDR2 LQKENI.

This chain's CDR3 is CASSLVLGGSPGNTIYF. For the CDR3, the DNA is TGTGCCAGCAGCTTAGTTCTCGGCGGGTCCCCTGGAAACACCATATATTTT. V usage is TRBV7-6 and J usage is TRBJ1-3; no clear D. CDR1 SGHVS and CDR2 FNYEAQ come from the germline V gene. V dropped 1 base and J dropped 2 bases, with 15 bases sitting between them. The length of the CDR3 is 17 residues.